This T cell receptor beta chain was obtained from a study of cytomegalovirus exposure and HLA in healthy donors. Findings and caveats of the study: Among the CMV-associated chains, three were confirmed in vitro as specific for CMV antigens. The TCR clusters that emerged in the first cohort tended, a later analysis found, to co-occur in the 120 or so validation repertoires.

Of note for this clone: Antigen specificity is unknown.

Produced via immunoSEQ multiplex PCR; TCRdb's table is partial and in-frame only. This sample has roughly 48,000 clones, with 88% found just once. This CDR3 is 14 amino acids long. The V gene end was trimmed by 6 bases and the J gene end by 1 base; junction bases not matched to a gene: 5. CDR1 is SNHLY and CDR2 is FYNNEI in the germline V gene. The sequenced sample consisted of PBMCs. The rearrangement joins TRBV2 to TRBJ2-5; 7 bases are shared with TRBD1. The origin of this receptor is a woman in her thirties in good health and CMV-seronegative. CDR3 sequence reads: CASRYRQGQETQYF. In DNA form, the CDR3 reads TGTGCCAGCAGGTACAGACAGGGCCAAGAGACCCAGTACTTC.